What follows describes a single T cell receptor (beta chain). This entry comes from a study of blood T cell repertoires in COVID-19. On the study more broadly: The analysed material was cDNA or gDNA that came from T cells, B-cell-depleted T cells, or PBMCs.

V lost 0 bases and J lost 3, with 15 bases in between. The CDR3 covers 17 residues. Germline V gives CDR1 SGDLS, CDR2 YYNGEE. Study processing details: Amplification with reference gene primers provided the estimates of nucleated cell counts. Here immunoSEQ multiplex PCR was the method, and the copy in TCRdb shows in-frame clones only, minus some. The DNA was the basis for D and trimming; V, J and clone size are from that table. The sample contains tens of thousands of clones, about four fifths of which appear only once. Sequencing was performed on peripheral blood. This chain links TRBV9 with TRBJ2-2; D possibly corresponds to TRBD1 (7 bases). The receptor's source is a woman aged 60-75 years with acute or convalescent COVID-19. CDR3 protein: CASSVGLGRGDTGELFF. For the CDR3, the DNA is TGTGCCAGCAGCGTAGGTTTGGGCAGGGGGGACACCGGGGAGCTGTTTTTT.